This TCR beta chain emerged from a study of CD8+ T cells in alopecia areata. Details on this clone: Its specificity is not known.

Regarding the study as a whole: On tofacitinib, scalp and blood still held many of the expanded lesional clones.

The CDR3 consists of 16 residues. Germline CDR1 and CDR2: SGHTA and FQGTGA. Trimming cost V 6 bases and J 1 base; bases outside gene matches: 6. RNA extraction and reverse transcription yielded cDNA as sequencing template. Here immunoSEQ multiplex PCR was the method, and the copy in TCRdb shows in-frame clones only, minus some. The sample yields about 190,000 clones, about three fifths seen once. Treatment denoted: oral pan-JAK inhibitor, 5-10 mg twice daily. Those with alopecia areata gave lesional scalp punch biopsies and peripheral blood. This chain links TRBV7-3 with TRBJ2-3; 11 bases map to TRBD2. This clonotype originated in a human donor with alopecia areata. Sequenced material: CD4+ T cells sorted from blood, taken at week 24, from a patient treated with tofacitinib. The DNA of the CDR3 is TGTGCCAGCAGTCCAGTAGCGGGGGGGCGCACAGATACGCAGTATTTT. It codes for CASSPVAGGRTDTQYF. Using reference TRBV7-3 and TRBJ2-3 for the parts outside the CDR3, the full variable domain is GAGVSQTPSNKVTEKGKYVELRCDPISGHTALYWYRQSLGQGPEFLIYFQGTGAADDSGLPNDRFFAVRPEGSVSTLKIQRTERGDSAVYLCASSPVAGGRTDTQYFGPGTRLTVL.